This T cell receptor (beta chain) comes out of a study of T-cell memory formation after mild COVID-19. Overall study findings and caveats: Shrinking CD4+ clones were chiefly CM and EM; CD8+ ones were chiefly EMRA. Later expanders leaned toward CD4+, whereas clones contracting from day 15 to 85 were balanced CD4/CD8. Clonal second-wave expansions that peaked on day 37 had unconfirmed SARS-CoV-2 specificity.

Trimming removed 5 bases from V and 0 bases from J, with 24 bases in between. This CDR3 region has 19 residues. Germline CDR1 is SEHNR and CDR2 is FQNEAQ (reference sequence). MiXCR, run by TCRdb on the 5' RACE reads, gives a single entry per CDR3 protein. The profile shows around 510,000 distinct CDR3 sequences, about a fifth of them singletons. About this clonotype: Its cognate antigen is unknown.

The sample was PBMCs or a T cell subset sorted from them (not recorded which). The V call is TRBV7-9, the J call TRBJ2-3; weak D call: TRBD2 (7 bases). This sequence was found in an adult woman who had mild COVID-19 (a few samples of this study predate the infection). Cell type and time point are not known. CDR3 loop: CASSRLSLVAGASTDTQYF. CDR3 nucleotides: TGTGCCAGCAGCCGATTGTCACTAGTGGCGGGGGCGAGCACAGATACGCAGTATTTT.